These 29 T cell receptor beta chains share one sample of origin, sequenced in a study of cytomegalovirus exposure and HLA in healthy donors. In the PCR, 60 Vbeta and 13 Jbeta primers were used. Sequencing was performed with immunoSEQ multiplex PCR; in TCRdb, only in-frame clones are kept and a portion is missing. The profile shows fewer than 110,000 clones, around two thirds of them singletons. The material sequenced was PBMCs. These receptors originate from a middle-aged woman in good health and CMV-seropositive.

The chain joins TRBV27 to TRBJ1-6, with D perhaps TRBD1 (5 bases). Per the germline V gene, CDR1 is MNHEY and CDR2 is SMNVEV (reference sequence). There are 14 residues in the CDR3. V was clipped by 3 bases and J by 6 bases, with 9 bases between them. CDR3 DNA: TGTGCCAGCAGTTTCCCCGGGGGTAATTCACCCCTCCACTTT. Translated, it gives CASSFPGGNSPLHF.

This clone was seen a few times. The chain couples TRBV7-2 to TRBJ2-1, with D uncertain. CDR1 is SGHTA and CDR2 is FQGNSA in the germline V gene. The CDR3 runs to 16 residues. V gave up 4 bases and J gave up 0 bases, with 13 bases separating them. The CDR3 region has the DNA TGTGCCAGCAGCTCCGTCGTCCGGGTCTCCTACAATGAGCAGTTCTTC. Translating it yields CASSSVVRVSYNEQFF. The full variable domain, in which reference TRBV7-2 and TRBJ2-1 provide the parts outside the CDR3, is GAGVSQSPSNKVTEKGKDVELRCDPISGHTALYWYRQSLGQGLEFLIYFQGNSAPDKSGLPSDRFSAERTGGSVSTLTIQRTQQEDSAVYLCASSSVVRVSYNEQFFGPGTRLTVL.

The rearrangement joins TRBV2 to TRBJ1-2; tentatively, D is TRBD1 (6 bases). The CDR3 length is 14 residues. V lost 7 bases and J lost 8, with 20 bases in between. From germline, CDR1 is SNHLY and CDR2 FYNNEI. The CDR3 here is CASTSGPGGRGYTF. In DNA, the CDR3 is TGTGCCAGCACCTCGGGGCCGGGGGGCAGAGGCTACACCTTC. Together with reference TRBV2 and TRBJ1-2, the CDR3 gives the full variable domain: EPEVTQTPSHQVTQMGQEVILRCVPISNHLYFYWYRQILGQKVEFLVSFYNNEISEKSEIFDDQFSVERPDGSNFTLKIRSTKLEDSAMYFCASTSGPGGRGYTFGSGTRLTVV.

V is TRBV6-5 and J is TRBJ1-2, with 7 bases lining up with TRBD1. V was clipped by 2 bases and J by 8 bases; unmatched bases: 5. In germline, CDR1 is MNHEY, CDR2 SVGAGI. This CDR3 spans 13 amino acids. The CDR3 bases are TGTGCCAGCAGTTACGAGACAGGGATCGGCTACACCTTC. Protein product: CASSYETGIGYTF.

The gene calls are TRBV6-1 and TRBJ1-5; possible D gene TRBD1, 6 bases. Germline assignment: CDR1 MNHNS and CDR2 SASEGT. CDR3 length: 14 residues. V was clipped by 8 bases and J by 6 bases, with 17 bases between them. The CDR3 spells CASLRGGAVQPQHF. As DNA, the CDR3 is TGTGCCAGCCTTAGGGGGGGTGCGGTTCAGCCCCAGCATTTT.

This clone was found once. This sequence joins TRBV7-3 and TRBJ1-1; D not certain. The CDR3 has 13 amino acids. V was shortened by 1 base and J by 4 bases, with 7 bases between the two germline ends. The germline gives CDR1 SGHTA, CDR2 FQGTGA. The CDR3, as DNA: TGTGCCAGCAGCTTAATCGCGGGCACTGAAGCTTTCTTT. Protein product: CASSLIAGTEAFF.

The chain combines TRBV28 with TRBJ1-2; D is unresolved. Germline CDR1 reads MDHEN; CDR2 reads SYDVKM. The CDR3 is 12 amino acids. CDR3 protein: CACSRANYGYTF. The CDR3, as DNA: TGTGCGTGCAGTCGGGCTAACTATGGCTACACCTTC.

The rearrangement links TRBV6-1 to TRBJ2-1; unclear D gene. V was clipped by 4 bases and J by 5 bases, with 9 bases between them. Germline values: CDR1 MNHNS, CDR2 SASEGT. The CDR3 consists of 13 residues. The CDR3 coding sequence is TGTGCCAGCAGTGGCTCTACTCACAATGAGCAGTTCTTC. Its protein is CASSGSTHNEQFF.

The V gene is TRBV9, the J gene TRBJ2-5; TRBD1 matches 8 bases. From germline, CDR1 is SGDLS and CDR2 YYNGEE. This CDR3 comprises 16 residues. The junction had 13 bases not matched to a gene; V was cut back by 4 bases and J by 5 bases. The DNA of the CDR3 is TGTGCCAGCAGCCTTGGGGCGACAGGGGTACGGGAGACCCAGTACTTC. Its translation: CASSLGATGVRETQYF.

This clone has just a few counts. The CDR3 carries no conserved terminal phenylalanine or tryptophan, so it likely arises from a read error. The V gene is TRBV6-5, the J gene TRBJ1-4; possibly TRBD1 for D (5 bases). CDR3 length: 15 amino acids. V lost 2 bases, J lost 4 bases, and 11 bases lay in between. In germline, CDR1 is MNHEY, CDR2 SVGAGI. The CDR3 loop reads CASSYVAGFNEKLFV. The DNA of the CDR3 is TGTGCCAGCAGTTACGTGGCAGGGTTTAATGAAAAACTGTTTGTT.

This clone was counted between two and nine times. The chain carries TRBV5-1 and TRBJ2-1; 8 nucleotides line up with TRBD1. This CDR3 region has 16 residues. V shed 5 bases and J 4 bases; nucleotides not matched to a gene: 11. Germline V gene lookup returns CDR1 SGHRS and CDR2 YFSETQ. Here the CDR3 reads CASSTTTGTGYNEQFF. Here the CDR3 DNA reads TGCGCCAGCAGTACTACTACCGGGACAGGTTACAATGAGCAGTTCTTC.

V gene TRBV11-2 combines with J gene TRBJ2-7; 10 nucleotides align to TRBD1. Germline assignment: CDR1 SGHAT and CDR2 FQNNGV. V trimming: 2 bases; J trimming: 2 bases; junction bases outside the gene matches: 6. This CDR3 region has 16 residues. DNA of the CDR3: TGTGCCAGCAGCTTAACCGGTGGGACAGGGGCCTACGAGCAGTACTTC. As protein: CASSLTGGTGAYEQYF. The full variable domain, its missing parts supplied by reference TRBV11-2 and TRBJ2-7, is EAGVAQSPRYKIIEKRQSVAFWCNPISGHATLYWYQQILGQGPKLLIQFQNNGVVDDSQLPKDRFSAERLKGVDSTLKIQPAKLEDSAVYLCASSLTGGTGAYEQYFGPGTRLTVT.

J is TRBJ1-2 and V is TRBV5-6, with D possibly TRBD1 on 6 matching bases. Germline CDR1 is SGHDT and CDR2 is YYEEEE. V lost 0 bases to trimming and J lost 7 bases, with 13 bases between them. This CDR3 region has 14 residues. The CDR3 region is CASSLEGVGGGYTF. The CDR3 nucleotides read TGTGCCAGCAGCTTGGAGGGGGTAGGAGGTGGCTACACCTTC.

The CDR3 protein is CASSLELAGRGGYGYTF. DNA of the CDR3: TGCGCCAGCAGCTTGGAACTCGCGGGGCGGGGTGGCTATGGCTACACCTTC. The chain carries TRBV5-1 and TRBJ1-2; tentative D call: TRBD1 (5 bases). Trimming took 0 bases from V and 4 from J, leaving 19 bases between them. The germline V gene has CDR1 SGHRS and CDR2 YFSETQ. The CDR3 totals 17 residues. The full variable domain, rest sourced from reference TRBV5-1 and TRBJ1-2, is KAGVTQTPRYLIKTRGQQVTLSCSPISGHRSVSWYQQTPGQGLQFLFEYFSETQRNKGNFPGRFSGRQFSNSRSEMNVSTLELGDSALYLCASSLELAGRGGYGYTFGSGTRLTVV.

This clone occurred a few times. The CDR3 DNA reads TGTGCCAGCAGTTACAGGGGCCAAAACACCGGGGAGCTGTTTTTT. The encoded protein is CASSYRGQNTGELFF. The chain joins TRBV6-5 to TRBJ2-2, with a weak D call TRBD1 (5 bases). This CDR3 contains 15 residues. The V end was cut by 2 bases, the J end by 2 bases, with 9 bases between. Germline V gene lookup returns CDR1 MNHEY and CDR2 SVGAGI.

DNA for the CDR3: TGCGCCAGCAGGGTGGGGGCTCGGGCTGAAGCTTTCTTT. Translated: CASRVGARAEAFF. The chain links TRBV5-1 to TRBJ1-1, with a possible D match to TRBD1 (6 bases). Trimming shortened V by 5 bases and J by 6 bases, and 14 bases separated the two germline ends. The CDR3 is made up of 13 amino acids. Germline V gene sequence: CDR1 SGHRS, CDR2 YFSETQ.

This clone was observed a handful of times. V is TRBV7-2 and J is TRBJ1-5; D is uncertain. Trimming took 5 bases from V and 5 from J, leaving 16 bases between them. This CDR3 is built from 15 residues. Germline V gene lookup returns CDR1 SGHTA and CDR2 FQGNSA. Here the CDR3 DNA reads TGTGCCAGCAGCACCCTGGGTACAGTGGATCAGCCCCAGCATTTT. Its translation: CASSTLGTVDQPQHF. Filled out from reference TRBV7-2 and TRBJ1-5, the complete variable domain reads GAGVSQSPSNKVTEKGKDVELRCDPISGHTALYWYRQSLGQGLEFLIYFQGNSAPDKSGLPSDRFSAERTGGSVSTLTIQRTQQEDSAVYLCASSTLGTVDQPQHFGDGTRLSIL.

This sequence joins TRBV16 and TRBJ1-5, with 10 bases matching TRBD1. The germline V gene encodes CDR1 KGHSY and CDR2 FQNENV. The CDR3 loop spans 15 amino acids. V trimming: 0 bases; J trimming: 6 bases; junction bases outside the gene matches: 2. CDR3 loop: CASSQSGTGVQPQHF. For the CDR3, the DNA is TGTGCCAGCAGCCAATCGGGGACAGGGGTTCAGCCCCAGCATTTT.

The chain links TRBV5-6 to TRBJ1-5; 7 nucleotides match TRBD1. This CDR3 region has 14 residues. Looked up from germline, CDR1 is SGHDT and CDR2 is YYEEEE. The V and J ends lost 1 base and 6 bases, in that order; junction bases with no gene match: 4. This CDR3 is CASSLRGPGQPQHF. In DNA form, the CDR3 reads TGTGCCAGCAGCTTGAGGGGGCCCGGTCAGCCCCAGCATTTT.

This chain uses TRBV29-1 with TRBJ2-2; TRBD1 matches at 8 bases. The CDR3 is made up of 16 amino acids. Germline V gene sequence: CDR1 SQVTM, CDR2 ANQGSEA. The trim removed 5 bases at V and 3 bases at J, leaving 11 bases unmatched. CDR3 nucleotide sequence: TGCAGCGTTCAAAAACCAGGGACAGGTCACACCGGGGAGCTGTTTTTT. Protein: CSVQKPGTGHTGELFF.

The CDR3 sequence is CASSRQGARSNQPQHF. DNA for the CDR3: TGTGCCAGCTCAAGACAGGGGGCAAGGAGCAATCAGCCCCAGCATTTT. The gene calls are TRBV18 and TRBJ1-5, with TRBD1 matching 10 bases. The CDR3 sequence is 16 residues long. The germline V gene has CDR1 KGHSH and CDR2 LQKENI. The V segment lost 5 bases and the J segment 1 base; nucleotides outside the gene matches: 5.

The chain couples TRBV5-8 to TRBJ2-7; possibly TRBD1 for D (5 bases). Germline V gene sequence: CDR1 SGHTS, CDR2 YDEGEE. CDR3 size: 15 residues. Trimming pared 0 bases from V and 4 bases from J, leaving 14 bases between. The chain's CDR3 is CASSLGQGIVYEQYF. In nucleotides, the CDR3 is TGTGCCAGCAGCTTGGGTCAGGGTATCGTTTACGAGCAGTACTTC.

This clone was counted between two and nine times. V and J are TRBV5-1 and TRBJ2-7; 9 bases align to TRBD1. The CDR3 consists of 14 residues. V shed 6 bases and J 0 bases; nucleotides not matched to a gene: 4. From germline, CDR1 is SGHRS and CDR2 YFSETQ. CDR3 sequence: CASTGQGSSYEQYF. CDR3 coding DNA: TGCGCCAGCACCGGACAGGGGAGCTCCTACGAGCAGTACTTC.

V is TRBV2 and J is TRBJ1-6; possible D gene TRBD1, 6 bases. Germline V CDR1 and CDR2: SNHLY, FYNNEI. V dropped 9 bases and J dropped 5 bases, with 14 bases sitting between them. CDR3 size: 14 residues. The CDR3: CASTGSRNNSPLHF. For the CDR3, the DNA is TGTGCCAGTACAGGGTCGCGTAATAATTCACCCCTCCACTTT.

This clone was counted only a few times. This chain's CDR3 is CASSLVGSGGPGDTQYF. The DNA of the CDR3 is TGCGCCAGCAGCTTGGTTGGGAGCGGGGGGCCGGGTGATACGCAGTATTTT. This sequence joins TRBV5-1 and TRBJ2-3; 9 positions agree with TRBD2. The germline CDR1 and CDR2 sequences are SGHRS and YFSETQ. The ends lost 0 bases at V and 6 bases at J; junction bases unmatched: 11. This CDR3 spans 17 amino acids.

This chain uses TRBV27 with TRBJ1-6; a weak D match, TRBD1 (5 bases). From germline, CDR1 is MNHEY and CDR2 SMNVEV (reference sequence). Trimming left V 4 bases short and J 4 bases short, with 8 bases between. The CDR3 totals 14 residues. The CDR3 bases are TGTGCCAGCAGTTCGACAGATTATAATTCACCCCTCCACTTT. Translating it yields CASSSTDYNSPLHF.

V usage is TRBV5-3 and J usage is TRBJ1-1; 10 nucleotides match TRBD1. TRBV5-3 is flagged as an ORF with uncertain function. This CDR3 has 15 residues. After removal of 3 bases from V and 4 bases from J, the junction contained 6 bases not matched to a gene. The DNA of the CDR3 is TGTGCCAGAAGCTGTCGGGACAGGGGCGGCACTGAAGCTTTCTTT. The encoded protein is CARSCRDRGGTEAFF.

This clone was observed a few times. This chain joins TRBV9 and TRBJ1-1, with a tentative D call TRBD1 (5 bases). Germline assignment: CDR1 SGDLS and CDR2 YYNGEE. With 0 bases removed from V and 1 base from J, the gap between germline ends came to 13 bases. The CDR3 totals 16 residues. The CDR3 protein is CASSVDPGVWNTEAFF. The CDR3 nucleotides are TGTGCCAGCAGCGTAGACCCGGGGGTCTGGAACACTGAAGCTTTCTTT.

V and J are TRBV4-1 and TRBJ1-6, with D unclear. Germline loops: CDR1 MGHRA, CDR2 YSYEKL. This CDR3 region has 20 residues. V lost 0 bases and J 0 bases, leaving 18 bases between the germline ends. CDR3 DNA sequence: TGCGCCAGCAGCCAAGAGAGAGTCGGAGTTCAGAGCTCCTATAATTCACCCCTCCACTTT. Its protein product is CASSQERVGVQSSYNSPLHF.